The 15 T cell receptor beta chains listed next were all sequenced from one sample in a study of identical twins. TCRdb re-called the 5' RACE reads with MiXCR, one entry per CDR3 protein. The table has 500,000 to 550,000 distinct CDR3 sequences, around 20% seen once. Separately, the same data were catalogued under a study of T cells expressing NK-cell markers.

The sample taken for sequencing was CD4+ T cells sorted from blood. Source of these receptors: a woman between 18 and 29 years old in good health.

This clonotype was counted only a few times. The chain employs TRBV20-1 and TRBJ1-2; 7 bases align to TRBD1. V shed 1 base, J shed 10 bases, and the junction held 9 bases outside the gene matches. CDR1 is DFQATT and CDR2 is SNEGSKA in the germline V gene (reference sequence). The CDR3 contains 13 residues. The CDR3 region has the DNA TGCAGTGCTAGAGTGTTAGGACAGGAGAACTACACCTTC. Protein: CSARVLGQENYTF.

The chain joins TRBV20-1 to TRBJ2-7; 7 bases match TRBD1. Germline V lookup: CDR1 DFQATT, CDR2 SNEGSKA (reference sequence). The CDR3 runs to 17 residues. With V trimmed by 1 base and J by 2 bases, 14 bases remained unmatched. Here the CDR3 reads CSARAAHLRGPAYEQYF. The CDR3 DNA reads TGCAGTGCTAGAGCTGCCCATTTGAGGGGGCCTGCCTACGAGCAGTACTTC.

V is TRBV2 and J is TRBJ1-6, with D possibly being TRBD1 (5 bases). The V end was cut by 6 bases, the J end by 9 bases, with 15 bases between. This CDR3 comprises 14 residues. Germline-derived CDR1 and CDR2 are SNHLY and FYNNEI. CDR3 in amino acids: CASRLEGMASPLHF. The CDR3, as DNA: TGTGCCAGCAGGCTCGAGGGGATGGCTTCACCCCTCCACTTT.

The V gene is TRBV12-3 or TRBV12-4, the J gene TRBJ2-1; perhaps TRBD2 as D (5 bases). CDR3 length: 17 residues. Trimming left V 3 bases short and J 0 bases short, with 15 bases between. CDR3: CASSFGGSSFSYNEQFF. Here the CDR3 DNA reads TGTGCCAGCAGTTTCGGCGGGTCCTCCTTCTCCTACAATGAGCAGTTCTTC.

This clonotype was observed a handful of times. The gene calls are TRBV5-1 and TRBJ2-1, with TRBD1 identical over 7 bases. This CDR3 comprises 17 residues. Germline values: CDR1 SGHRS, CDR2 YFSETQ. V shed 2 bases, J shed 2 bases, and the junction held 10 bases outside the gene matches. CDR3 coding DNA: TGCGCCAGCAGCTTAATCACGCCGGGACAGACCTACAATGAGCAGTTCTTC. Translation: CASSLITPGQTYNEQFF.

The CDR3 protein is CASSRGNNQPQHF. CDR3 DNA: TGTGCCAGCAGCAGGGGGAACAATCAGCCCCAGCATTTT. This chain connects TRBV6-5 to TRBJ1-5, with 7 bases that match TRBD1. Germline loops: CDR1 MNHEY, CDR2 SVGAGI. V shed 6 bases, J shed 3 bases, and the junction held 2 bases outside the gene matches. The CDR3 contains 13 residues.

This clonotype came up a few times. The chain employs TRBV2 and TRBJ2-7; maybe TRBD2 (6 bases). Germline V gives CDR1 SNHLY, CDR2 FYNNEI. The V end was cut by 7 bases, the J end by 3 bases, with 16 bases between. The CDR3 consists of 14 residues. CDR3 amino acids: CASTRTRGNYEQYF. The CDR3 bases are TGTGCCAGCACCAGGACACGGGGGAACTACGAGCAGTACTTC.

The rearrangement joins TRBV12-3 or TRBV12-4 to TRBJ1-5; TRBD1 matches at 10 bases. This CDR3 region has 16 residues. After removal of 5 bases from V and 2 bases from J, the junction contained 6 bases not matched to a gene. The CDR3 spells CASSPRDRGGNQPQHF. The CDR3 nucleotides are TGTGCCAGCAGTCCTAGGGACAGGGGAGGCAATCAGCCCCAGCATTTT.

The sample holds a few counts of this clonotype. The chain is built from TRBV6-2 or TRBV6-3 and TRBJ2-1; a possible D gene is TRBD2 (7 bases). Germline V gene lookup returns CDR1 MNHEY and CDR2 SVGEGT. V was shortened by 8 bases and J by 15 bases, with 20 bases between the two germline ends. The CDR3 extends over 12 amino acids. CDR3 region: CASGVGGALPFF. In nucleotides, the CDR3 is TGTGCCAGCGGAGTAGGGGGGGCTCTTCCGTTCTTC.

This chain uses TRBV6-1 with TRBJ2-3, with 8 nucleotides matching TRBD2. The CDR3 has 14 residues. Germline V gives CDR1 MNHNS, CDR2 SASEGT. J was trimmed by 2 bases and V by 6 bases; bases with no gene match: 4. The CDR3 bases are TGTGCCAGCAGGAAGCGGGAGTCCACAGATACGCAGTATTTT. Amino acids: CASRKRESTDTQYF.

This clonotype was counted between two and nine times. The rearrangement joins TRBV20-1 to TRBJ2-7; D remains unclear. Per the germline V gene, CDR1 is DFQATT and CDR2 is SNEGSKA (reference sequence). Deletions cut 2 bases from V and 7 bases from J, with 9 bases between. This CDR3 is 11 amino acids long. The CDR3 loop reads CSARPHLEQYF. CDR3 coding DNA: TGCAGTGCTAGACCACACTTGGAGCAGTACTTC.

This rearrangement joins TRBV24-1 to TRBJ2-1; possibly TRBD1 for D (6 bases). V was pared by 5 bases and J by 1 base, with 17 bases between. CDR3 length: 17 amino acids. CDR1 is KGHDR and CDR2 is SFDVKD in the germline V gene. CDR3 loop: CATSVHSKGVSYNEQFF. In nucleotides, the CDR3 is TGTGCCACCAGTGTTCACTCAAAGGGGGTTTCCTACAATGAGCAGTTCTTC.

This clonotype was recorded a few times. This chain connects TRBV20-1 to TRBJ1-1; D remains ambiguous. Trimming took off 8 bases at V and 1 base at J, with 14 bases between the two ends. Germline V gene sequence: CDR1 DFQATT, CDR2 SNEGSKA (reference sequence). The CDR3 loop spans 13 amino acids. This CDR3 reads CSLTGRSNTEAFF. The CDR3 DNA is TGCAGTTTGACCGGACGATCGAACACTGAAGCTTTCTTT.

The chain couples TRBV6-5 to TRBJ2-4; D remains ambiguous. Germline V lookup: CDR1 MNHEY, CDR2 SVGAGI. The CDR3 covers 13 residues. V lost 2 bases, J lost 6 bases, and 8 bases lay in between. The CDR3 region is CASSYGSANIQYF. DNA of the CDR3: TGTGCCAGCAGTTACGGGTCCGCAAACATTCAGTACTTC.

This chain connects TRBV2 to TRBJ2-5, with a possible D match to TRBD2 (6 bases). V was cut by 8 bases and J by 5 bases, with 12 bases left in between. The CDR3 runs to 12 residues. Germline V lookup: CDR1 SNHLY, CDR2 FYNNEI. In nucleotides, the CDR3 is TGTGCCAGCCAGGGAGGCGGGGAGACCCAGTACTTC. It specifies CASQGGGETQYF.